This T cell receptor beta chain originates from a study of PD-L1 blockade in urothelial cancer. Study-level background: Blood drawn 3 weeks (second dose) and 6 weeks after treatment start was analyzed. A median blood sample held approximately 140,000 T cells and under 85,000 unique TCRs. The study's findings and limits: Patients with durable benefit had greater blood expansion of tumor-associated TCR clones 3 weeks into treatment.

About this clone itself: Its cognate antigen is unknown.

Each PCR reaction had synthetic TCR analog templates spiked into it. The repertoire was sequenced with immunoSEQ multiplex PCR; TCRdb's copy has only in-frame clones and lacks some. The data hold 75,000 to 95,000 clones, with around four fifths observed a single time. The V end lost 2 bases, the J end lost 7 bases, and 8 bases lay between the germline ends. Germline V gives CDR1 ENHRY, CDR2 SYGVKD. The CDR3 is made up of 13 amino acids. Time point specified: pretreatment peripheral blood. Sequencing was performed on PBMCs, taken around atezolizumab (anti-PD-L1) treatment. The gene calls are TRBV10-3 and TRBJ2-2; perhaps TRBD2 as D (5 bases). This receptor was obtained from a man aged 35 to 55 with urothelial cancer. The DNA for the CDR3 is TGTGCCATCAGTGAGGCCGGGATCGGGGAGCTGTTTTTT. It encodes CAISEAGIGELFF.